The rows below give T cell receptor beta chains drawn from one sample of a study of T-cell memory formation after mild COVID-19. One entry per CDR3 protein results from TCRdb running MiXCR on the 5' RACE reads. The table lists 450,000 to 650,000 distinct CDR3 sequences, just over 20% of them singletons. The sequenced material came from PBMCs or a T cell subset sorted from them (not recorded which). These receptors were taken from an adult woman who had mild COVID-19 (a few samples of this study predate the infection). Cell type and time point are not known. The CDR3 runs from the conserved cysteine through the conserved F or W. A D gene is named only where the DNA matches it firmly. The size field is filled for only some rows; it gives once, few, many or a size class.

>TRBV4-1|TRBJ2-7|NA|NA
TGCGCCAGCAGCCAGACTCAAGGGGGCTCCTACGAGCAGTACTTC
CASSQTQGGSYEQYF
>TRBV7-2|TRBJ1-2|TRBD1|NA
TGTGCCAGCAGCTCCTCACAGGGGGTGGAAGGCTACACCTTC
CASSSSQGVEGYTF
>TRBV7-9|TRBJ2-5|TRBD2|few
TGTGCCAGCAGCTTAGTCACTAGCGGGGGTCGGGAGACCCAGTACTTC
CASSLVTSGGRETQYF
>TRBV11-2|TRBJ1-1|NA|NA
TGTGCCAGCAGCTCATCAAAGACAGCGAACACTGAAGCTTTCTTT
CASSSSKTANTEAFF
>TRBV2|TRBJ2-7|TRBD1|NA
TGTGCCAGCATTTACCGGGACAGCTCCTACGAGCAGTACTTC
CASIYRDSSYEQYF
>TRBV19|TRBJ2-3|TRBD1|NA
TGTGCCAGTAGTACCCGGGACAGGGTGGGGACAGATACGCAGTATTTT
CASSTRDRVGTDTQYF
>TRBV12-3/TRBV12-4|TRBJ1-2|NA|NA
TGTGCCAGCAGCCCCAGCGGGCCGAGTAACTATGGCTACACCTTC
CASSPSGPSNYGYTF
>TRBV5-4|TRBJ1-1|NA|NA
TGTGCCAGCAACCTTTTCGGGGGGAACACTGAAGCTTTCTTT
CASNLFGGNTEAFF
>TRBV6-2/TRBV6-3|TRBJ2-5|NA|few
TGTGCCAGCAGACAAGGGTTTGAAGAGACCCAGTACTTC
CASRQGFEETQYF
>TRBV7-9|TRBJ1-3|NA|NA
TGTGCCAGCAGCCAAATCCTGAGGGGCTCTGGAAACACCATATATTTT
CASSQILRGSGNTIYF
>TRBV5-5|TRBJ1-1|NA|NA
TGTGCCAGCAGCTACGGCGCGGGACTCAGGCAGAACACTGAAGCTTTCTTT
CASSYGAGLRQNTEAFF
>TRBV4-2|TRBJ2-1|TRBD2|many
TGTGCCAGCAGCCAAGATTCGGCTAGCGGGAGCTGGAATGAGCAGTTCTTC
CASSQDSASGSWNEQFF
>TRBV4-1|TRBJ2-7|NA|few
TGCGCCAGCAGCCAAGATGTAAGGCAGGGTTACGAGCAGTACTTC
CASSQDVRQGYEQYF
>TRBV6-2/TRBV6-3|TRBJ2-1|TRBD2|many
TGTGCCAGCAGTTACGTCACTAGCGGAGAGCAGTTCTTC
CASSYVTSGEQFF
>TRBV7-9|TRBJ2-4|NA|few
TGTGCCAGCAGCTTTGCTGGACCGAAAAAAAACATTCAGTACTTC
CASSFAGPKKNIQYF
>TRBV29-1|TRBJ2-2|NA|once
TGCAGCGTGAGGGACGGGAACACCGGGGAGCTGTTTTTT
CSVRDGNTGELFF
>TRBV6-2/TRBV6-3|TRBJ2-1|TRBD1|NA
TGTGCCAGCAGTTACTATCTGGCAGGGGGCGCCCACAATGAGCAGTTCTTC
CASSYYLAGGAHNEQFF
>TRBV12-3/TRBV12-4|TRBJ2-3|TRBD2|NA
TGTGCCAGCAGTTTTTTCCGTGTAGCGGGAGGAAATACAGATACGCAGTATTTT
CASSFFRVAGGNTDTQYF
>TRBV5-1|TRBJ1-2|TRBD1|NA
TGCGCCAGCAGGTTTGGGACAGGGATCGACTACACCTTC
CASRFGTGIDYTF
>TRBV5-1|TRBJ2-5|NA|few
TGCGCCAGCAGCTTGCTCTATGAAGAGACCCAGTACTTC
CASSLLYEETQYF
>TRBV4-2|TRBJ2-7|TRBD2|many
TGTGCCAGCAGCCAGAGGGCCTCCGGTGCGGGAGGGCCGGGGGAGCAGTACTTC
CASSQRASGAGGPGEQYF
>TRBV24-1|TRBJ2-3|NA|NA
TGTGCCACCAGTTGGGGGAGACTAGCAGATACGCAGTATTTT
CATSWGRLADTQYF
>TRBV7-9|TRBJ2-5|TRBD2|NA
TGTGCCAGCAGCTCGAACGGTATAGCGGGACAAGAGACCCAGTACTTC
CASSSNGIAGQETQYF
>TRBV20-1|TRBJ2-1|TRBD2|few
TGCAGTGCTAGCCCTCTAGCGGGGGGTTATGAGCAGTTCTTC
CSASPLAGGYEQFF
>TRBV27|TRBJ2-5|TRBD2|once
TGTGCCATCTCGAAGGGACTAGCGGGAGAAGAGACCCAGTACTTC
CAISKGLAGEETQYF
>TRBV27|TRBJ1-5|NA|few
TGTGCCAGCAGTCCCTCTAGGATCAATCAGCCCCAGCATTTT
CASSPSRINQPQHF
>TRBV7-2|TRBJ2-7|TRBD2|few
TGTGCCAGCAGCTTAGGGACTAGGGGAGTCTACGAGCAGTACTTC
CASSLGTRGVYEQYF
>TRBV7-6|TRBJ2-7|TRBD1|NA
TGTGCCAGCAGCCTAGACCTACAGGGGGCGAGGTCCTACGAGCAGTACTTC
CASSLDLQGARSYEQYF
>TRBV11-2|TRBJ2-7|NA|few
TGTGCCAGCAGCTTATCCCCCCGTAGGGGGTCACGCGAGCAGTACTTC
CASSLSPRRGSREQYF
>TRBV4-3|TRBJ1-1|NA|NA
TGCGCCAGCAGCCAAGCCGGGCAGATGGGGCGAGCTTTCTTT
CASSQAGQMGRAFF
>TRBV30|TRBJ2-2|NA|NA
TGTGCCTGGTACACCGGGGAGCTGTTTTTT
CAWYTGELFF
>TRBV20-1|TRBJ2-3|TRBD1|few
TGCAGTGCTTCCTCACAGGGGCTGAAGGAGTATTTT
CSASSQGLKEYF
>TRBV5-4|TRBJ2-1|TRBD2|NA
TGTGCCAGCAGCCCGGGGGGACTAGTTCCTGAGCAGTTCTTC
CASSPGGLVPEQFF
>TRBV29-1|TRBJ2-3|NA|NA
TGCAGCGTTAGGACAGTCCTCACAGATACGCAGTATTTT
CSVRTVLTDTQYF
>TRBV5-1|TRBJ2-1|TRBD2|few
TGCGCCAGTACCCCCGGGCTCGGGGGGGGTGGCAATGAGCAGTTCTTC
CASTPGLGGGGNEQFF
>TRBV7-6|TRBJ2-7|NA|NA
TGTGCCAGCAGCTTAGTAGGTGAGGGGTTCTACGAGCAGTACTTC
CASSLVGEGFYEQYF
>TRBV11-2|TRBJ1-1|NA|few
TGTGCCAGCAGCTTTTCGCTTCCAGGGGACACTGAAGCTTTCTTT
CASSFSLPGDTEAFF
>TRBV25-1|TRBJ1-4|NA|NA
TGTGCCAGCAGTGACCAGGGAAAAAAACTGTTTTTT
CASSDQGKKLFF
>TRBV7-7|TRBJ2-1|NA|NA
TGTGCTAGCAGCTTCCAACCGGGATCATCCTACAATGAGCAGTTCTTC
CASSFQPGSSYNEQFF
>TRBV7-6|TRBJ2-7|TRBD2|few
TGTGCCAGCAGCTTTGGGACTAGCGTGCCCTACGAGCAGTACTTC
CASSFGTSVPYEQYF
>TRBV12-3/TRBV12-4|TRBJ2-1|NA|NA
TGTGCCAGCAGTTTAAGCCTCACTGAGCAGTTCTTC
CASSLSLTEQFF